The entry below gives a single T cell receptor (beta chain) sequence along with its context. Germline V gene sequence: CDR1 SEHNR, CDR2 FQNEAQ (reference sequence). Trimming removed 6 bases from V and 5 bases from J, with 13 bases in between. CDR3 length: 13 residues. Researchers barred patients who had uncontrolled infection, other autoimmune disease, pregnancy or lactation. The sample comes from a study of T cells in Graves' hyperthyroidism and ophthalmopathy. The overall study: Pretreatment peripheral blood was obtained at initial diagnosis.

RNA transcripts provided the source from which TCR beta CDR3 regions were amplified. RT-PCR in the first round (using the HTBI primer set) targeted the TCR CDR3. TCRdb re-called the multiplex PCR reads with MiXCR, one entry per CDR3 protein. The sample lists about 700,000 distinct CDR3 sequences, around 13% occurring once. The sequence was obtained from a woman aged 18-29 years with Graves' hyperthyroidism. The chain carries TRBV7-9 and TRBJ2-5, with D possibly matching TRBD2 (7 bases). The sample comprised blood. For the CDR3, the DNA is TGTGCCAGCAGATGGGGAGGGGGTGAGACCCAGTACTTC. Amino acid sequence: CASRWGGGETQYF.